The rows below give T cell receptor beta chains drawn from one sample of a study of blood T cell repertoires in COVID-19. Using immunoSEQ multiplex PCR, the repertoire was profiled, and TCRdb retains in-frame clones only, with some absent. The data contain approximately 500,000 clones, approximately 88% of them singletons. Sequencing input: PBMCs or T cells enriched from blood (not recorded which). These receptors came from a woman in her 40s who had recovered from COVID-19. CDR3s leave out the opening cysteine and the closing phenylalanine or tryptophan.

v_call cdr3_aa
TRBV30 AWAGTGGEAF
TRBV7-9 ASSWDRDRDSSTDTQY
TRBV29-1 SVERLAGGLSQY
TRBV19 ASTDRGFTGELF
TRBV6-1 ASSAHQGYSNQPQH
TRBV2 ASRIRDTTRDT
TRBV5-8 ASSSGQSSVAF
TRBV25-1 ASSEGQGIYEQY
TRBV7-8 ASSFAAFGTGELF
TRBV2 ASRRQTNQPQH
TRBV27 ASSPSGGSYYGYT
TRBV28 ASISTGYGYT
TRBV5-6 ASSLNPAGAYEQY
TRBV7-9 ASSQQVMNTEAF
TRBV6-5 ASSYSLADTQY
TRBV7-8 ASSSTTVSSYEQY